This T cell receptor beta chain is drawn from a study of CD8 T cells in ankylosing spondylitis. General study results and limits: Ankylosing spondylitis blood appeared to be characterized by a TCR beta motif of about eight highly homologous variants. A subset of motif variants has previously been described in the synovial fluid and blood of reactive arthritis.

5'-RACE, quantitative and with molecular barcodes, yielded the TCR beta libraries. A single record per CDR3 protein comes from TCRdb applying MiXCR to the 5' RACE reads. Of 150,000 or so distinct CDR3 sequences in the sample, more than 9% were seen once. Regarding this clonotype: Its cognate antigen is unknown.

The sequenced material came from blood, either unsorted or a sorted T cell fraction (not recorded which). This TCR was sampled from a male donor with ankylosing spondylitis or in good health (not recorded which).

CDR3 DNA sequence: TGCGCCAGCAGTGTTTCGGGAGGGTCGTCAGAGACCCAGTACTTC. The encoded protein is CASSVSGGSSETQYF. This chain uses TRBV5-1 with TRBJ2-5; TRBD2 agrees at 8 bases. Germline CDR1 reads SGHRS; CDR2 reads YFSETQ. The V gene end was trimmed by 5 bases and the J gene end by 4 bases; junction bases not matched to a gene: 10. The CDR3 contains 15 residues.